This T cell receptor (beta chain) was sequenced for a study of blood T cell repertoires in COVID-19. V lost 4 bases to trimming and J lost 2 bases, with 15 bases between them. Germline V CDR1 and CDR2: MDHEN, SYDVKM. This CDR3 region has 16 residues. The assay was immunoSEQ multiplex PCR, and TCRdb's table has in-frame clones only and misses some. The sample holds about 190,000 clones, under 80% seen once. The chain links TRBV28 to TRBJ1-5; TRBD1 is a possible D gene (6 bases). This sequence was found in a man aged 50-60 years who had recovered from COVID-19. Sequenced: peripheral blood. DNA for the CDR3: TGTGCCAGCAGTTACCCCAGCAGGGGAGGCAATCAGCCCCAGCATTTT. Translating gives CASSYPSRGGNQPQHF. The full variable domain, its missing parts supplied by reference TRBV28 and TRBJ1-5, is DVKVTQSSRYLVKRTGEKVFLECVQDMDHENMFWYRQDPGLGLRLIYFSYDVKMKEKGDIPEGYSVSREKKERFSLILESASTNQTSMYLCASSYPSRGGNQPQHFGDGTRLSIL.